This TCR beta chain was sequenced during a study of control samples from healthy donors and cancer patients. Only in-frame clones appear in the TCRdb table, and some are missing; sequencing was by immunoSEQ multiplex PCR. The table includes 250,000 to 300,000 clones, over 75% detected once. The CDR3 is made up of 15 amino acids. Trimming removed 0 bases from V and 9 bases from J; junction bases left unmatched: 4. CDR1 and CDR2 from the germline V gene are SGHDT and YYEEEE. The gene calls are TRBV5-6 and TRBJ1-6; 9 bases are a match to TRBD1. The clonotype was recovered from a woman aged 60-75 years with lung cancer. Sequenced: PBMCs. DNA for the CDR3: TGTGCCAGCAGCTTGGCCGGGACAGGGACTTCACCCCTCCACTTT. Translated: CASSLAGTGTSPLHF.